The clone carrying this T cell receptor beta chain was detected only a few times. The J segment lost 6 bases and the V segment lost 4 bases, leaving 13 bases of the junction unmatched. Germline V gives CDR1 SGDLS, CDR2 YYNGEE. The CDR3 contains 16 residues. TCRdb re-derived calls from the 5' RACE reads in MiXCR, one entry per CDR3 protein. Of roughly 64,000 distinct CDR3 sequences detected, 22% appear once; the ten largest clones hold 2.5% to 3.5%. Sequencing was done on a sample of memory CD4+ T cells sorted from a lymph node. Subset meaning: memory CD4+ T cells, CD4+CD45RO+CD25-. The rearrangement links TRBV9 to TRBJ2-4, with 7 bases fitting TRBD2. This receptor was obtained from a female donor with breast cancer. CDR3 loop: CASSLTGTTAGNIQYF. The CDR3 DNA reads as TGTGCCAGCAGCTTGACCGGGACTACGGCCGGAAACATTCAGTACTTC.